This T cell receptor beta chain comes out of a study of cytomegalovirus exposure and HLA in healthy donors. Study results and caveats: As was reported, the HLA-A and HLA-B alleles of most subjects were accurately predicted from TCR beta sequences.

The CDR3 contains 14 residues. Germline lookup yields CDR1 LGHNA and CDR2 YNFKEQ. PCR used 60 Vbeta primers and 13 Jbeta primers. Assay: immunoSEQ multiplex PCR; the TCRdb copy retains only in-frame clones and omits some. Among about 200,000 clones listed, roughly three quarters were seen once. As regards this clone: Its antigen is as yet unknown.

Sequenced sample: PBMCs. The chain combines TRBV4-2 with TRBJ2-5; 9 bases agree with TRBD2. The closer fit of TRBJ2-7 to the DNA end suggests the J call may be wrong. The TCR sequence derives from a male donor in good health and CMV-seropositive. The CDR3 reads CASSLAGASYEQYF. CDR3 DNA: TGTGCCAGCAGCCTAGCGGGGGCATCCTACGAGCAGTACTTC.